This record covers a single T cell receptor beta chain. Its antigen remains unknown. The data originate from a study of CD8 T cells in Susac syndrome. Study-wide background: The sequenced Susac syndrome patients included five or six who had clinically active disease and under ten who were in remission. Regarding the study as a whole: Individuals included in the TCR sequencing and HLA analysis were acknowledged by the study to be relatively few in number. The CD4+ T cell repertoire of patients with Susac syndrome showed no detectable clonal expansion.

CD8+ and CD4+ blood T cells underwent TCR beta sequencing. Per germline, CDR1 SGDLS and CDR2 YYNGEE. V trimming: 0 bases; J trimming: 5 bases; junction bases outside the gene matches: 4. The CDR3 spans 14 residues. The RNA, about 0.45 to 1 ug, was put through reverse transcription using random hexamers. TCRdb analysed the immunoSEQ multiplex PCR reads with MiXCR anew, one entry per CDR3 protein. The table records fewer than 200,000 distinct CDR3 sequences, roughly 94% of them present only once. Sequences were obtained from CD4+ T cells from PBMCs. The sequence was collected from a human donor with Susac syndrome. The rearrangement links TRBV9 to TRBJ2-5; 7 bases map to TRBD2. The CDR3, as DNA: TGTGCCAGCAGCGTAGGTCCCGGGAGGGAGACCCAGTACTTC. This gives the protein CASSVGPGRETQYF.